The 20 T cell receptor beta chains below all came from one sample that was sequenced in a study of spatial heterogeneity in lung cancer. Documented time point: sample taken at primary tumor resection. TCRdb independently ran MiXCR on the 5' RACE reads; one entry per CDR3 protein. The sample includes under 15,000 distinct CDR3 sequences, 5.6% of them seen just once. Whole-study findings and limits: Mutation counts in tumors were tracked by counts of expanded intratumoral alpha and beta TCRs.

Their target antigens are unknown. The starting material was lung tumor tissue, obtained at surgery. Every receptor here comes from a female donor with early-stage non-small cell lung cancer.

This clonotype was seen repeatedly, ten times or more. The library was prepared for alpha chains; this beta chain is a stray read, so its frequency means little. The chain couples TRBV2 to TRBJ1-2, with D perhaps TRBD1 (5 bases). The CDR3 runs to 15 residues. Trimming cost V 5 bases and J 8 bases, with 21 bases left between them. Germline CDR1 is SNHLY and CDR2 is FYNNEI. The CDR3 DNA sequence: TGTGCCAGCAGTCCTAGACGGGGGTTATCAGGAGGCTACACCTTC. It codes for CASSPRRGLSGGYTF.

Ten or more counts support this clonotype. A library prepared for alpha chains yielded this beta chain as an off-target read; its size is of little meaning. The chain couples TRBV11-2 to TRBJ1-6; D ambiguous. This CDR3 contains 14 residues. V was cut by 0 bases and J by 7 bases, with 7 bases left in between. Germline V lookup: CDR1 SGHAT, CDR2 FQNNGV. CDR3 in DNA: TGTGCCAGCAGCTTAGAGGCAGCAAATTCACCCCTCCACTTT. Amino acid sequence: CASSLEAANSPLHF.

This clonotype has just a few counts. Since it is a stray read in a library aimed at alpha chains, this beta chain has a size that is not meaningful. V and J are TRBV7-9 and TRBJ2-1; TRBD2 agrees at 13 bases. CDR1 SEHNR and CDR2 FQNEAQ come from the germline V gene (reference sequence). Trimming cost V 8 bases and J 3 bases; bases outside gene matches: 7. The CDR3 length is 16 residues. CDR3: CASSRTSGGYYNEQFF. The CDR3 DNA is TGTGCCAGCTCTAGGACTAGCGGGGGTTACTACAATGAGCAGTTCTTC.

Within the sample, this clonotype is medium-sized. This beta chain represents an off-target read in a library built for alpha chains; its size is of limited meaning. This chain joins TRBV12-3 or TRBV12-4 and TRBJ2-1, with D possibly being TRBD2 (6 bases). Trimming removed 6 bases from V and 0 bases from J, with 12 bases in between. The CDR3 contains 15 residues. The CDR3 sequence is CASRASASSYNEQFF. DNA for the CDR3: TGTGCCAGCAGGGCTAGCGCTAGCTCCTACAATGAGCAGTTCTTC.

This clonotype was detected ten times or more. In a library made to pick up alpha chains, this beta chain is a stray read with a size that means little. The V call is TRBV6-5, the J call TRBJ1-4, with D possibly being TRBD1 (6 bases). Per germline, CDR1 MNHEY and CDR2 SVGAGI. This CDR3 region has 11 residues. V was trimmed by 10 bases and J by 10 bases, leaving 13 bases between them. The CDR3 region is CATFGGAKLFF. The CDR3 DNA is TGTGCCACCTTCGGGGGGGCAAAACTGTTTTTT.

This clonotype was recorded many times. The library was prepared for alpha chains; this beta chain is a stray read, so its frequency means little. The chain carries TRBV5-1 and TRBJ2-5; 8 bases are a match to TRBD2. CDR1 and CDR2 (germline): SGHRS, YFSETQ. The CDR3 contains 17 residues. J gave up 5 bases and V 4 bases, and 16 bases lay outside the gene matches. The CDR3 region has the DNA TGCGCCAGCAGCGCCGGGAGGGCCGCAATTTCGGGGGAGACCCAGTACTTC. Amino acid sequence: CASSAGRAAISGETQYF.

This clonotype was seen ten or more times. A library prepared for alpha chains yielded this beta chain as an off-target read; its size is of little meaning. The CDR3 sequence is CASSLAAGTYYGYTF. In DNA, the CDR3 is TGTGCCAGCAGCTTGGCCGCAGGGACGTACTATGGCTACACCTTC. J is TRBJ1-2 and V is TRBV5-5, with D possibly TRBD1 on 5 matching bases. V was cut by 0 bases and J by 3 bases, with 12 bases left in between. CDR1 is SGHKS, CDR2 YYEKEE, per germline (reference sequence). This CDR3 has 15 residues.

Ten or more counts support this clonotype. Found in a library prepared for alpha chains, this beta chain is an off-target read, and its abundance has little meaning. The gene calls are TRBV6-5 and TRBJ1-1; the D gene is possibly TRBD1 (6 bases). This CDR3 contains 14 residues. V was clipped by 5 bases and J by 1 base, with 11 bases between them. Germline CDR1 is MNHEY and CDR2 is SVGAGI. CDR3 region: CASSTRTANTEAFF. The CDR3 DNA reads as TGTGCCAGCAGTACCCGGACAGCGAACACTGAAGCTTTCTTT.

At least ten counts were recorded for this clonotype. As an off-target read in a library built for alpha chains, this beta chain has a frequency of little significance. This rearrangement joins TRBV6-6 to TRBJ2-3; no clear D gene. There are 13 residues in the CDR3. Trimming left V 7 bases short and J 4 bases short, with 12 bases between. Germline CDR1 is MNHNY and CDR2 is SVGAGI (reference sequence). CDR3 sequence: CASTTGHPDTQYF. The CDR3 DNA follows: TGTGCCAGCACTACTGGGCACCCAGATACGCAGTATTTT.

This clonotype is medium-sized (0.01 to 0.1%) within its sample. This beta chain came through as a stray read in a library set up for alpha chains, and its size says little. The chain is built from TRBV9 and TRBJ2-5; 10 nucleotides match TRBD2. V was pared by 0 bases and J by 5 bases, with 10 bases of the junction left unmatched. Germline loops: CDR1 SGDLS, CDR2 YYNGEE. CDR3 size: 17 residues. The CDR3 reads CASSVGTSGEIGETQYF. The CDR3 nucleotides read TGTGCCAGCAGCGTAGGAACTAGCGGGGAGATCGGGGAGACCCAGTACTTC.

In this sample, this clonotype turned up many times. With the library built for alpha chains, this beta chain is off target and its frequency is not meaningful. This chain uses TRBV12-3 or TRBV12-4 with TRBJ2-3; 8 nucleotides line up with TRBD1. The CDR3 length is 15 residues. V was clipped by 2 bases and J by 4 bases; unmatched bases: 5. CDR3 in DNA: TGTGCCAGCAGTTTAAACGGACAGGGACCAGATACGCAGTATTTT. Protein sequence: CASSLNGQGPDTQYF.

This clonotype came up many times. This beta chain turned up in a library designed for alpha chains; as an off-target read, its abundance says little. J is TRBJ1-5 and V is TRBV7-9, with D uncertain. CDR3 length equals 12 residues. Trimming stripped 4 bases from V and 7 bases from J, with 8 bases between. From germline, CDR1 is SEHNR and CDR2 FQNEAQ (reference sequence). CDR3 sequence reads: CASSSQSQPQHF. CDR3 in DNA: TGTGCCAGCAGCTCGCAGAGCCAGCCCCAGCATTTT. Looking up the rest from reference TRBV7-9 and TRBJ1-5 gives the full variable domain: DTGVSQNPRHKITKRGQNVTFRCDPISEHNRLYWYRQTLGQGPEFLTYFQNEAQLEKSRLLSDRFSAERPKGSFSTLEIQRTEQGDSAMYLCASSSQSQPQHFGDGTRLSIL.

This clonotype was seen ten or more times. A library made for alpha chains picked up this beta chain off target, so its size means little. The genes are TRBV6-5 and TRBJ2-7; D may be TRBD2 (6 bases). CDR3 length: 13 amino acids. Germline V gives CDR1 MNHEY, CDR2 SVGAGI. The germline V and J ends were trimmed by 2 bases and 4 bases, with 9 bases remaining between them. CDR3 DNA sequence: TGTGCCAGCAGTTACCGTGGGGGGTACGAGCAGTACTTC. Its protein is CASSYRGGYEQYF.

This clonotype was detected many times. Because this beta chain is a stray read in a library intended to capture alpha chains, its abundance should not be given much weight. The chain links TRBV6-6 to TRBJ2-1, with TRBD2 matching 9 bases. J gave up 9 bases and V 3 bases, and 3 bases lay outside the gene matches. Germline values: CDR1 MNHNY, CDR2 SVGAGI (reference sequence). This CDR3 has 13 amino acids. CDR3 bases: TGTGCCAGCAGTTATGGCGGGGGGGTTGAGCAGTTCTTC. Translating gives CASSYGGGVEQFF.

Many counts were recorded for this clonotype. With the library built for alpha chains, this beta chain is off target and its frequency is not meaningful. The V call is TRBV28, the J call TRBJ2-3; TRBD2 matches at 7 bases. Germline V gene lookup returns CDR1 MDHEN and CDR2 SYDVKM. This CDR3 comprises 16 residues. V lost 6 bases and J lost 4; bases outside the gene matches: 13. The CDR3 DNA sequence: TGTGCCAGCAGCTCCTTCTCGGCGGGGGTGTCAGATACGCAGTATTTT. Translating gives CASSSFSAGVSDTQYF.

A remark on this clonotype: This beta chain turned up in a library designed for alpha chains; as an off-target read, its abundance says little. The chain joins TRBV7-3 to TRBJ2-1, with no clear D. CDR1 and CDR2 from the germline V gene are SGHTA and FQGTGA. Trimming removed 3 bases at V and 6 bases at J, with 9 bases between. The length of the CDR3 is 13 residues. As DNA, the CDR3 is TGTGCCAGCAGCTTCGGTCCCTTCAATGAGCAGTTCTTC. The encoded protein is CASSFGPFNEQFF.

This clonotype has ten or more counts. Little can be read into the size of this beta chain, an off-target read in a library designed for alpha chains. The chain links TRBV7-9 to TRBJ1-1, with 7 bases matching TRBD1. The CDR3 covers 12 residues. The V segment lost 7 bases and the J segment 7 bases; nucleotides outside the gene matches: 6. Germline lookup yields CDR1 SEHNR and CDR2 FQNEAQ (reference sequence). The CDR3 DNA is TGTGCCAGCACCCAACAGGGGATTGAAGCTTTCTTT. It codes for CASTQQGIEAFF.

This clonotype was detected ten times or more. This beta chain slipped into a library made for alpha chains as a stray read, so its size is not meaningful. The chain links TRBV6-5 to TRBJ2-2; no clear D gene. Germline loops: CDR1 MNHEY, CDR2 SVGAGI. V lost 3 bases and J 8 bases, leaving 4 bases between the germline ends. The CDR3 length is 11 residues. The CDR3 protein is CASSYGGELFF. CDR3 bases: TGTGCCAGCAGTTATGGAGGGGAGCTGTTTTTT.

This clonotype was counted ten times or more. With the library built for alpha chains, this beta chain is off target and its frequency is not meaningful. V and J are TRBV5-1 and TRBJ2-1, with a possible D match to TRBD2 (6 bases). Germline V lookup: CDR1 SGHRS, CDR2 YFSETQ. This CDR3 region has 14 residues. V was pared by 3 bases and J by 4 bases, with 11 bases between. CDR3 amino acids: CASSSGETYNEQFF. The CDR3 nucleotides are TGCGCCAGCAGCTCGGGGGAGACATACAATGAGCAGTTCTTC.

This clonotype occurred many times. The size of this beta chain means little, since it is a stray read in a library made for alpha chains. The genes are TRBV30 and TRBJ2-7; D unresolved. This CDR3 region has 12 residues. Looked up from germline, CDR1 is GTSNPN and CDR2 is SVGIG (reference sequence). V gave up 2 bases and J gave up 2 bases, with 7 bases separating them. The chain's CDR3 is CAWSSGTYEQYF. The DNA for the CDR3 is TGTGCCTGGAGTTCCGGAACCTACGAGCAGTACTTC.